This T cell receptor (beta chain) originates from a study of blood T cells in healthy people across ages. General study points: A roughly linear age-dependent decrease characterized TCR beta diversity per million T cells.

This clonotype was counted many times. No antigen is known for it. Healthy Caucasian individuals from Russia aged about 6 to 95 served as donors. Through a sample-barcoded 5' primer and a J-beta primer mix, a second PCR was run for roughly 6 to 11 cycles. The template-switch adaptor, which had 12 random nucleotides, put a tag on each cDNA molecule. TCRdb passed the 5' RACE reads through MiXCR, listing each CDR3 protein once. The data contain 700,000 to 1,000,000 distinct CDR3 sequences, under 55% of them singletons. CDR1 and CDR2 (germline): SGDLS, YYNGEE. The CDR3 totals 15 residues. The V gene lost 2 bases and the J gene lost 3 bases, with 9 bases spanning the gap.

The TCR comes from a man aged 60 to 69 in good health. The source material was blood. V gene TRBV9 combines with J gene TRBJ2-6, with D unclear. The CDR3 coding sequence is TGTGCCAGCAGCGTCCCCGGTGGTGGGGCCAACGTCCTGACTTTC. Encoded protein: CASSVPGGGANVLTF.